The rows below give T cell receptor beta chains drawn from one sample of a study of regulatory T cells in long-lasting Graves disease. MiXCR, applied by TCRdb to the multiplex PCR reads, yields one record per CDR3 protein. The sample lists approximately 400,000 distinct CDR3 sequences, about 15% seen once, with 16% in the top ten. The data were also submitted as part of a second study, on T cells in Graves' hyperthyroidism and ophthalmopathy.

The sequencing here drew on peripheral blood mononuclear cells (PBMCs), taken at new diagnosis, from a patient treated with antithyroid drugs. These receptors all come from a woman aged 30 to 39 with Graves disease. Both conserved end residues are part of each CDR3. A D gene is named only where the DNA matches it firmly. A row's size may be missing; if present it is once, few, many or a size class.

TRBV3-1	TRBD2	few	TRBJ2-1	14	CASLPRGRPNEQFF	TGTGCCAGCTTACCGCGCGGGAGGCCCAATGAGCAGTTCTTC
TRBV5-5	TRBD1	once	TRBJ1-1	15	CASSFGTGGHTEAFF	TGTGCCAGCAGCTTCGGGACAGGGGGCCACACTGAAGCTTTCTTT
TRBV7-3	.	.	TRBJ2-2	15	CASSLTTGRTGELFF	TGTGCCAGCAGCTTAACTACGGGACGCACCGGGGAGCTGTTTTTT
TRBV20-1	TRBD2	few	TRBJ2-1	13	CSAPAGIVNEQFF	TGCAGTGCGCCAGCGGGAATTGTCAATGAGCAGTTCTTC
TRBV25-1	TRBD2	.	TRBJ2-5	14	CASSPAGTSVAQYF	TGTGCCAGCAGCCCCGCGGGGACTAGCGTTGCCCAGTACTTC
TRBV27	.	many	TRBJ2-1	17	CASSSRRRGGSYNEQFF	TGTGCCAGCAGTTCTAGGCGCAGGGGGGGCTCCTACAATGAGCAGTTCTTC
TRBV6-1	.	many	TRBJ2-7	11	CASSQRDEQYF	TGTGCCAGCAGTCAGAGGGATGAGCAGTACTTC
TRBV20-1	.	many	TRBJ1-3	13	CSALRDLGNTIYF	TGCAGTGCCTTGAGAGACCTTGGAAACACCATATATTTT
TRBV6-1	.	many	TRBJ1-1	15	CASSEDEGGGTEAFF	TGTGCCAGCAGTGAAGATGAGGGGGGAGGCACTGAAGCTTTCTTT
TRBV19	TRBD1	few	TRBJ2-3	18	CASSIGTPGQGPPGTQYF	TGTGCCAGTAGTATAGGTACCCCGGGACAGGGACCGCCCGGTACGCAGTATTTT
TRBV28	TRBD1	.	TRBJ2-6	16	CASRQGQSSGANVLTF	TGTGCCAGCAGACAGGGGCAAAGCTCTGGGGCCAACGTCCTGACTTTC
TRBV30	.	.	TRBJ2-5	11	CAWSVSQTQYF	TGTGCCTGGAGTGTATCGCAGACCCAGTACTTC
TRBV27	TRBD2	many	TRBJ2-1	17	CASSTTLGLAGYRKQFF	TGTGCCAGCAGCACGACCCTGGGACTAGCGGGATATAGAAAGCAGTTCTTC
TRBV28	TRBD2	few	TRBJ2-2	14	CASSLSREIGELFF	TGTGCCAGCAGTTTATCGCGGGAGATCGGGGAGCTGTTTTTT
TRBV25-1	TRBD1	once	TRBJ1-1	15	CASSAQGMGNTEAFF	TGTGCCAGCAGTGCACAGGGGATGGGGAACACTGAAGCTTTCTTT
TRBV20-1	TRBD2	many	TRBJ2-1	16	CSAAQGTSGSADEQFF	TGCAGTGCTGCCCAGGGGACTAGCGGGAGTGCAGATGAGCAGTTCTTC
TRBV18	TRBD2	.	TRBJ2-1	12	CASSPQREGQFF	TGTGCCAGCTCACCACAACGGGAGGGACAGTTCTTC
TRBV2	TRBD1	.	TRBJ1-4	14	CASRGQGLDEKPFF	TGTGCCAGCAGGGGACAGGGTCTGGATGAAAAACCGTTTTTT
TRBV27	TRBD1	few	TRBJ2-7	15	CASSPIGTGGYEQYF	TGTGCCAGCAGTCCAATCGGGACAGGGGGCTACGAGCAGTACTTC
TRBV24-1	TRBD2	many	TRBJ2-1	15	CATSVGTSGSNEQFF	TGTGCCACCAGTGTGGGGACTAGCGGGAGCAATGAGCAGTTCTTC
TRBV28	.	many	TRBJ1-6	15	CASSPPAGSYSPLHF	TGTGCCAGCAGCCCGCCGGCAGGGAGTTATTCACCCCTCCACTTT
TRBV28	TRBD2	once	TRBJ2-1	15	CASSPGLAGGYEQFF	TGTGCCAGCAGCCCGGGACTAGCGGGAGGGTATGAGCAGTTCTTC
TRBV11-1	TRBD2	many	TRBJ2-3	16	CASSEIAGGPGDTQYF	TGTGCCAGCAGCGAGATAGCGGGAGGGCCGGGGGATACGCAGTATTTT
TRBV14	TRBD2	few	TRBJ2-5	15	CASSGTSVLQETQYF	TGTGCCAGCAGCGGGACTAGCGTACTCCAAGAGACCCAGTACTTC
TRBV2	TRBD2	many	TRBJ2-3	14	CASTKAGASDTQYF	TGTGCCAGCACGAAGGCGGGAGCATCTGATACGCAGTATTTT
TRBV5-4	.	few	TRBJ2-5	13	CASLRDGGETQYF	TGTGCCAGCCTTCGGGATGGCGGAGAGACCCAGTACTTC
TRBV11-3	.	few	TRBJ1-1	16	CASSLVRTWGDTEAFF	TGTGCCAGCAGCTTAGTCCGGACTTGGGGGGACACTGAAGCTTTCTTT
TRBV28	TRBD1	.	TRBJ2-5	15	CASSLPQGAGETQYF	TGTGCCAGCAGTTTACCACAGGGGGCAGGGGAGACCCAGTACTTC
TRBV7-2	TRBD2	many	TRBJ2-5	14	CASSSQTSVETQYF	TGTGCCAGCAGCTCCCAAACTAGCGTTGAGACCCAGTACTTC
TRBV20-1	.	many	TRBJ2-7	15	CSARDVGDLTYEQYF	TGCAGTGCTAGAGATGTCGGAGACCTAACCTACGAGCAGTACTTC
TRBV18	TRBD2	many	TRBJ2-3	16	CASSPPSGSRADTQYF	TGTGCCAGCTCACCACCAAGCGGGAGTAGGGCAGATACGCAGTATTTT
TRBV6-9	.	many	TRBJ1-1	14	CASSYSLRNTEAFF	TGTGCCAGCAGTTACTCACTACGGAACACTGAAGCTTTCTTT
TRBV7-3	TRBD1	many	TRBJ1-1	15	CASSPTGGTNTEAFF	TGTGCCAGCAGCCCCACAGGGGGAACGAACACTGAAGCTTTCTTT
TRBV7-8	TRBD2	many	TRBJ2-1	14	CASRGSGRANEQFF	TGTGCCAGCAGAGGTAGCGGGAGGGCCAATGAGCAGTTCTTC
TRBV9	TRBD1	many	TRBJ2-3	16	CASSTTGTVSTDTQYF	TGTGCCAGCAGCACCACCGGGACAGTCAGCACAGATACGCAGTATTTT
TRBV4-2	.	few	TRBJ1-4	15	CASSQDWGPGQKLFF	TGTGCCAGCAGCCAAGATTGGGGGCCGGGTCAAAAACTGTTTTTT
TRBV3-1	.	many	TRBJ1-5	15	CASSQDVGLNQPQHF	TGTGCCAGCAGCCAAGATGTAGGGTTGAATCAGCCCCAGCATTTT
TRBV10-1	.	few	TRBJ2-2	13	CASSRRVSGELFF	TGCGCCAGCAGTAGGAGAGTTTCAGGGGAGCTGTTTTTT
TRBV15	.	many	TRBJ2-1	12	CATSRDRGEQFF	TGTGCCACCAGCAGAGATAGGGGTGAGCAGTTCTTC
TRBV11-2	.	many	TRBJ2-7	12	CASSLQGNEQYF	TGTGCCAGCAGTCTACAGGGCAACGAGCAGTACTTC
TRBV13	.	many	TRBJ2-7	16	CASSLGLAHHLYEQYF	TGTGCCAGCAGCTTAGGTTTAGCACACCACCTCTACGAGCAGTACTTC